This is a list of T cell receptor beta chains from one sample in a study of blood T cell repertoires in COVID-19. The repertoire was sequenced with immunoSEQ multiplex PCR; TCRdb's copy has only in-frame clones and lacks some. This table has hundreds of thousands of clones, 65% to 90% appearing once. Sequencing was carried out using PBMCs or T cells enriched from blood (not recorded which). The receptors originated from a man aged 35 to 55 who had recovered from COVID-19. The CDR3 runs from the conserved cysteine through the conserved F or W.

V	J	CDR3
TRBV5-1	TRBJ2-7	CASSLTAGPSYEQYF
TRBV19	TRBJ1-2	CASSVGTGQLGYTF
TRBV6-5	TRBJ2-6	CASSYLPSSGANVLTF
TRBV14	TRBJ1-4	CASSQVLNEKLFF
TRBV6-6	TRBJ1-4	CASSYSDRELFF
TRBV5-1	TRBJ2-3	CASSWTGQDTDTQYF
TRBV2	TRBJ2-4	CATRRVREGSKNIQYF
TRBV28	TRBJ1-2	CASRLDSVIGYTF
TRBV9	TRBJ2-7	CASSVGGDYEQYF
TRBV15	TRBJ2-7	CATSRVLAGGSYEQYF
TRBV2	TRBJ1-1	CASRSTGAGTEAFF
TRBV6-1	TRBJ1-2	CASSEIGLNYGYTF
TRBV5-4	TRBJ1-4	CASSLIVGGNEKLFF
TRBV5-1	TRBJ2-1	CASSPTSGTYNEQFF
TRBV7-2	TRBJ1-6	CASSLGRGPLSALHF
TRBV10-3	TRBJ2-3	CATTSGGRDTQYF
TRBV29-1	TRBJ1-2	CSVERGGAIYGYTF
TRBV7-3	TRBJ1-6	CASSFGGDGSNSPLHF
TRBV5-1	TRBJ2-2	CASGLEGLAGGRAGELFF
TRBV3-1/TRBV3-2	TRBJ1-6	CASSQASGSISPLHF
TRBV6-5	TRBJ2-2	CASTPGGAPGELFF
TRBV5-1	TRBJ1-1	CASSVLQGRGTEAFF
TRBV10-2	TRBJ2-5	CASSYRDPKMTGAQYF
TRBV5-8	TRBJ2-3	CASSPGQGADTQYF
TRBV18	TRBJ2-4	CASSPWTGEKNIQYF
TRBV30	TRBJ2-1	CAWSLNHGEQFF
TRBV30	TRBJ2-3	CAWSITSADTQYF
TRBV30	TRBJ1-5	CAWGQDSNQPQHF
TRBV20-1	TRBJ1-1	CSASQGGRDTEAFF
TRBV3-1/TRBV3-2	TRBJ2-2	CASSQERAGVNTGELFF
TRBV29-1	TRBJ2-3	CSVSGWGDTQYF
TRBV30	TRBJ1-1	CAWRSGRGSTEAFF
TRBV7-2	TRBJ2-3	CASSLLLGRAGRADTQYF
TRBV30	TRBJ1-2	CACWTVIRGYTF
TRBV9	TRBJ1-6	CASSGTPPDSPLHF
TRBV28	TRBJ2-1	CASSLGSKRTGNRDEQFF
TRBV7-7	TRBJ2-5	CASSPGGTEGETQYF
TRBV3-1/TRBV3-2	TRBJ2-1	CASSQPESNEQFF
TRBV29-1	TRBJ2-7	CSAKVGTRSAEQYF
TRBV15	TRBJ2-1	CATRWTGFDEQFF
TRBV28	TRBJ1-2	CASSSSGGSLGYGYTF
TRBV4-2	TRBJ2-3	CASSQATGADTQYF
TRBV7-9	TRBJ2-3	CASSWGTSGTDTQYF
TRBV16	TRBJ1-6	CASSQSEGSPLHF
TRBV27	TRBJ2-7	CASSLFRREGGSYEQYF
TRBV5-4	TRBJ1-6	CASSARTGGNSPLHF
TRBV5-4	TRBJ2-1	CASSLGLGANEQFF
TRBV5-1	TRBJ2-3	CASSLWDGSTDTQYF
TRBV7-2	TRBJ2-6	CASSLSRGLSGANVLTF
TRBV27	TRBJ1-1	CASSLGEGRTTEAFF
TRBV6-5	TRBJ2-2	CASSPGRLTGELFF